Below, 30 T cell receptor beta chains from the same sample are listed, as sequenced in a study of T-cell reconstitution after alpha-beta-depleted transplantation in children. For TCRbeta, the library was prepared with unique molecular identifiers. MiXCR, applied by TCRdb to the PCR reads, yields one record per CDR3 protein. Of about 200,000 distinct CDR3 sequences listed, approximately 7% are singletons. Source: PBMCs, taken before TCRalphabeta/CD19-depleted stem cell transplant. The receptor source for this set is a boy aged 2 to 9 with acute lymphoblastic leukemia, due to receive a stem cell transplant.

The V and J genes are TRBV12-3 or TRBV12-4 and TRBJ2-3, with TRBD2 matching 9 bases. This CDR3 has 15 residues. After removal of 2 bases from V and 6 bases from J, the junction contained 6 bases not matched to a gene. The CDR3 loop reads CASSLIAGASDTQYF. CDR3 DNA sequence: TGTGCCAGCAGTTTAATAGCGGGAGCAAGTGATACGCAGTATTTT.

This clonotype was seen more than once but under ten times. The CDR3 sequence is CASSATASTDTQYF. CDR3 coding DNA: TGTGCCAGCAGTGCGACAGCTAGCACAGATACGCAGTATTTT. The chain recombines TRBV6-1 with TRBJ2-3, with D tentatively TRBD1 (5 bases). CDR3 length: 14 residues. The V and J ends lost 4 bases and 0 bases respectively, with 8 bases between them. CDR1 and CDR2 (germline): MNHNS, SASEGT.

CDR3 in amino acids: CAVRGRQTITGELFF. The CDR3, as DNA: TGTGCCGTCCGTGGTAGACAGACAATAACCGGGGAGCTGTTTTTT. The chain links TRBV28 to TRBJ2-2; a possible D gene is TRBD1 (5 bases). The CDR3 has 15 amino acids. Trimming shortened V by 11 bases and J by 5 bases, and 21 bases separated the two germline ends. Germline CDR1 and CDR2: MDHEN and SYDVKM.

This clonotype came up many times. The chain carries TRBV11-3 and TRBJ2-5; D is perhaps TRBD1 (6 bases). V was shortened by 4 bases and J by 2 bases, with 11 bases between the two germline ends. The CDR3 contains 14 residues. Germline V lookup: CDR1 SGHNT, CDR2 YENEEA. The CDR3 here is CASSWGGQQETQYF. CDR3 sequence (DNA): TGTGCCAGCAGCTGGGGCGGACAGCAAGAGACCCAGTACTTC.

This clonotype has ten or more counts. This rearrangement joins TRBV6-2 or TRBV6-3 to TRBJ2-7; D is uncertain. Trimming left V 2 bases short and J 5 bases short, with 13 bases between. The CDR3 is made up of 14 amino acids. Per germline, CDR1 MNHEY and CDR2 SVGEGT. CDR3 DNA sequence: TGTGCCAGCAGTTACCCCTTAAACCGCCACGAGCAGTACTTC. It specifies CASSYPLNRHEQYF.

The chain links TRBV5-4 to TRBJ1-1; D unresolved. Deletions cut 0 bases from V and 0 bases from J, with 9 bases between. This CDR3 has 15 amino acids. Per germline, CDR1 SGHNT and CDR2 YYREEE (reference sequence). CDR3 coding DNA: TGTGCCAGCAGCTTGGAAGGTTCCATGAACACTGAAGCTTTCTTT. Its translation is CASSLEGSMNTEAFF.

The chain is built from TRBV5-5 and TRBJ1-2; D gene ambiguous. Germline V gives CDR1 SGHKS, CDR2 YYEKEE (reference sequence). V was cut by 3 bases and J by 7 bases, with 13 bases left in between. This CDR3 is built from 13 residues. The CDR3 region is CASSSTVLSGYTF. CDR3 DNA sequence: TGTGCCAGCAGCTCGACGGTATTGAGTGGCTACACCTTC.

This clonotype was observed at least ten times. V is TRBV5-1 and J is TRBJ1-4, with D unclear. V lost 5 bases and J lost 8, with 13 bases in between. This CDR3 is 13 amino acids long. Germline V gene lookup returns CDR1 SGHRS and CDR2 YFSETQ. The CDR3 loop reads CASSRGEGEKLFF. In nucleotides, the CDR3 is TGCGCCAGCAGTCGGGGAGAAGGCGAAAAACTGTTTTTT.

This clonotype was recorded at least ten times. V usage is TRBV28 and J usage is TRBJ1-4; perhaps TRBD1 as D (5 bases). This CDR3 region has 16 residues. Trimming removed 1 base at V and 2 bases at J, with 11 bases between. Germline lookup yields CDR1 MDHEN and CDR2 SYDVKM. CDR3 in DNA: TGTGCCAGCAGTTTATTGGGGGAAGGTACTAATGAAAAACTGTTTTTT. Translation: CASSLLGEGTNEKLFF.

In its sample, this clonotype was seen many times. The rearrangement uses TRBV12-3 or TRBV12-4 and TRBJ2-7; 8 nucleotides agree with TRBD2. This CDR3 has 14 residues. The V segment lost 4 bases and the J segment 2 bases; nucleotides outside the gene matches: 4. CDR3 amino acids: CASSSIGRAYEQYF. The CDR3 bases are TGTGCCAGCAGTTCTATCGGGAGGGCCTACGAGCAGTACTTC.

This clonotype was seen only a few times. CDR3 sequence reads: CAWSGGATGETQYF. CDR3 in DNA: TGTGCCTGGAGTGGAGGGGCCACGGGGGAGACCCAGTACTTC. The chain recombines TRBV30 with TRBJ2-5; D possibly uses TRBD1 or TRBD2 (5 bases each). This CDR3 contains 14 residues. With 1 base removed from V and 5 bases from J, the gap between germline ends came to 14 bases. The V gene's germline CDR1 is GTSNPN and CDR2 SVGIG (reference sequence). Drawing the rest from reference TRBV30 and TRBJ2-5, the complete variable domain is SQTIHQWPATLVQPVGSPLSLECTVEGTSNPNLYWYRQAAGRGLQLLFYSVGIGQISSEVPQNLSASRPQDRQFILSSKKLLLSDSGFYLCAWSGGATGETQYFGPGTRLLVL.

The chain carries TRBV7-9 and TRBJ1-3, with a weak D call TRBD1 (6 bases). Per germline, CDR1 SEHNR and CDR2 FQNEAQ (reference sequence). Trimming left V 8 bases short and J 0 bases short, with 11 bases between. This CDR3 spans 14 amino acids. CDR3 protein: CASPPDSSGNTIYF. Written as DNA, the CDR3 is TGTGCCAGCCCCCCGGACAGCTCTGGAAACACCATATATTTT.

This clonotype has at least ten counts. This sequence joins TRBV6-1 and TRBJ1-5; D is ambiguous. V gave up 1 base and J gave up 6 bases, with 10 bases separating them. CDR3 size: 14 residues. Germline V CDR1 and CDR2: MNHNS, SASEGT. The CDR3 nucleotides read TGTGCCAGCAGTGAAGGGGCACGGGGTCAGCCCCAGCATTTT. Its translation: CASSEGARGQPQHF.

This clonotype was recorded at least ten times. The chain employs TRBV29-1 and TRBJ1-4; possible D gene TRBD1, 5 bases. Looked up from germline, CDR1 is SQVTM and CDR2 is ANQGSEA. The CDR3 is 12 residues long. V was cut by 3 bases and J by 13 bases, with 15 bases left in between. CDR3 sequence reads: CSVDREESGLFF. The CDR3 DNA follows: TGCAGCGTTGACAGGGAGGAAAGTGGACTGTTTTTT.

V and J are TRBV7-9 and TRBJ1-2, with 7 bases lining up with TRBD1. V shed 4 bases and J 4 bases; nucleotides not matched to a gene: 9. Germline V gene lookup returns CDR1 SEHNR and CDR2 FQNEAQ (reference sequence). This CDR3 is 15 amino acids long. CDR3 residues: CASSSPGQPSYGYTF. CDR3 coding DNA: TGTGCCAGCAGCTCTCCGGGACAGCCGTCCTATGGCTACACCTTC.

This clonotype has more than one count but fewer than ten. The chain carries TRBV3-1 and TRBJ2-7; D gene uncertain. Germline V gene data show CDR1 as LGHDT and CDR2 as YNNKEL (reference sequence). V lost 0 bases to trimming and J lost 3 bases, with 9 bases between them. The CDR3 is 14 amino acids. The CDR3 reads CASSQDLADYEQYF. CDR3 nucleotides: TGTGCCAGCAGCCAAGATTTGGCAGACTACGAGCAGTACTTC.

Remarks on this clonotype: This may arise from a read error, as a much more abundant clone is one base away. No conserved phenylalanine or tryptophan is present at the end of the CDR3, so a read error is the likely explanation. V is TRBV12-3 or TRBV12-4 and J is TRBJ1-2; 8 bases match TRBD1. This CDR3 is built from 13 residues. V gave up 7 bases and J gave up 6 bases; unmatched junction bases: 7. The CDR3 is CASKLQGGNGYTY. CDR3 bases: TGTGCCAGCAAACTACAGGGGGGGAATGGCTACACCTAC.

This clonotype was counted many times. The rearrangement joins TRBV7-8 to TRBJ1-3; no clear D. The CDR3 has 14 residues. V gave up 1 base and J gave up 4 bases, with 8 bases separating them. The germline CDR1 and CDR2 sequences are SGHVS and FQNEAQ. CDR3 in DNA: TGTGCCAGCAGCTTAGAGATTTTGGGAAACACCATATATTTT. Translated: CASSLEILGNTIYF. The entire variable domain, with the rest obtained from reference TRBV7-8 and TRBJ1-3, is as follows: GAGVSQSPRYKVAKRGQDVALRCDPISGHVSLFWYQQALGQGPEFLTYFQNEAQLDKSGLPSDRFFAERPEGSVSTLKIQRTQQEDSAVYLCASSLEILGNTIYFGEGSWLTVV.

This clonotype was recorded many times. The chain has TRBV28 and TRBJ1-5; D gene uncertain. This CDR3 is built from 14 residues. The germline V gene has CDR1 MDHEN and CDR2 SYDVKM. With 4 bases removed from V and 0 bases from J, the gap between germline ends came to 7 bases. For the CDR3, the DNA is TGTGCCAGCAGTTCGCACCTTAGCAATCAGCCCCAGCATTTT. It yields the protein CASSSHLSNQPQHF.

In its sample, this clonotype was seen many times. The rearrangement links TRBV5-1 to TRBJ2-3; the D gene is possibly TRBD2 (6 bases). The CDR3 contains 15 residues. The V end was cut by 1 base, the J end by 7 bases, with 16 bases between. From germline, CDR1 is SGHRS and CDR2 YFSETQ. CDR3 amino acids: CASSLTPGGGNTQYF. In DNA, the CDR3 is TGCGCCAGCAGCTTGACCCCGGGTGGCGGGAATACGCAGTATTTT.

This clonotype was observed at least ten times. This sequence joins TRBV20-1 and TRBJ2-3; tentatively, D is TRBD1 (6 bases). Deletions cut 6 bases from V and 5 bases from J, with 15 bases between. CDR3 size: 13 residues. The germline gives CDR1 DFQATT, CDR2 SNEGSKA (reference sequence). CDR3: CSAADRRIDTQYF. In nucleotides, the CDR3 is TGCAGTGCCGCGGACAGACGTATAGATACGCAGTATTTT.

This sequence joins TRBV5-1 and TRBJ1-4; 8 bases align to TRBD1. V was pared by 4 bases and J by 3 bases, with 5 bases of the junction left unmatched. CDR1 is SGHRS, CDR2 YFSETQ, per germline. The CDR3 is 15 amino acids. Written as DNA, the CDR3 is TGCGCCAGCAGCGGAACAGGGGGGCCTAATGAAAAACTGTTTTTT. Translation: CASSGTGGPNEKLFF. The whole variable domain, remainder taken from reference TRBV5-1 and TRBJ1-4, is KAGVTQTPRYLIKTRGQQVTLSCSPISGHRSVSWYQQTPGQGLQFLFEYFSETQRNKGNFPGRFSGRQFSNSRSEMNVSTLELGDSALYLCASSGTGGPNEKLFFGSGTQLSVL.

DNA for the CDR3: TGCAGTGCCAGACTAGCGGGAACATCCTACGAGCAGTACTTC. This encodes CSARLAGTSYEQYF. The J gene is TRBJ2-7, the V gene TRBV20-1, with 11 bases that match TRBD2. V was pared by 6 bases and J by 1 base, with 5 bases of the junction left unmatched. Per the germline V gene, CDR1 is DFQATT and CDR2 is SNEGSKA (reference sequence). The CDR3 consists of 14 residues.

This clonotype has ten or more counts. The V call is TRBV11-2, the J call TRBJ2-2; no reliable D call. Per germline, CDR1 SGHAT and CDR2 FQNNGV. The CDR3 is 14 amino acids. The V end was cut by 3 bases, the J end by 5 bases, with 10 bases between. CDR3 in amino acids: CASSFSQNTGELFF. CDR3 DNA: TGTGCCAGCAGCTTTAGCCAAAATACCGGGGAGCTGTTTTTT. The complete variable domain, with remaining parts taken from reference TRBV11-2 and TRBJ2-2, reads EAGVAQSPRYKIIEKRQSVAFWCNPISGHATLYWYQQILGQGPKLLIQFQNNGVVDDSQLPKDRFSAERLKGVDSTLKIQPAKLEDSAVYLCASSFSQNTGELFFGEGSRLTVL.

As concerns this clonotype: A read error may be the cause here, since a much bigger clone is one base away. The chain combines TRBV10-2 with TRBJ2-5; D is undetermined. CDR1 and CDR2 (germline): WSHSY, SAAADI. The ends were cut back, 6 bases at V and 7 bases at J, with 12 bases in the middle. The CDR3 runs 12 residues. The CDR3, as DNA: TGCGCCAGCAGACCCTACGATCTGACCCAGTACTTC. As protein: CASRPYDLTQYF.

This clonotype occurred many times. The chain recombines TRBV28 with TRBJ1-2; D is perhaps TRBD1 (5 bases). Per germline, CDR1 MDHEN and CDR2 SYDVKM. V gave up 2 bases and J gave up 8 bases, with 15 bases separating them. This CDR3 is 14 amino acids long. This CDR3 is CASSLISSGRGYTF. Here the CDR3 DNA reads TGTGCCAGCAGTTTAATATCGTCGGGGCGAGGCTACACCTTC.

This sequence joins TRBV20-1 and TRBJ1-1, with TRBD1 as a possible D gene (5 bases). This CDR3 has 15 residues. CDR1 is DFQATT, CDR2 SNEGSKA, per germline (reference sequence). V lost 1 base to trimming and J lost 0 bases, with 12 bases between them. The CDR3 nucleotides read TGCAGTGCTAGAGCTCCAGGGCTCATGAACACTGAAGCTTTCTTT. Protein product: CSARAPGLMNTEAFF.

This clonotype came up a few times. This rearrangement joins TRBV5-1 to TRBJ2-2; D gene uncertain. Between the trimmed V and J ends, which lost 0 bases and 4 bases, there was a span of 4 bases. CDR3 length equals 13 residues. The V gene's germline CDR1 is SGHRS and CDR2 YFSETQ. The chain's CDR3 is CASSLGATGELFF. CDR3 coding DNA: TGCGCCAGCAGCTTGGGGGCCACCGGGGAGCTGTTTTTT.

This clonotype was seen repeatedly, ten times or more. The chain has TRBV11-2 and TRBJ2-7, with TRBD1 matching over 10 bases. Germline values: CDR1 SGHAT, CDR2 FQNNGV. CDR3 length: 15 residues. J gave up 1 base and V 5 bases, and 5 bases lay outside the gene matches. The CDR3 here is CASSLGTGASYEQYF. CDR3 nucleotides: TGTGCCAGCAGCCTTGGGACAGGGGCTTCCTACGAGCAGTACTTC. Full variable domain (remainder filled in from reference TRBV11-2 and TRBJ2-7): EAGVAQSPRYKIIEKRQSVAFWCNPISGHATLYWYQQILGQGPKLLIQFQNNGVVDDSQLPKDRFSAERLKGVDSTLKIQPAKLEDSAVYLCASSLGTGASYEQYFGPGTRLTVT.

The chain links TRBV6-1 to TRBJ2-2; 8 positions match TRBD1. Per germline, CDR1 MNHNS and CDR2 SASEGT. With V trimmed by 5 bases and J by 1 base, 6 bases remained unmatched. The CDR3 is 16 amino acids. The CDR3 sequence: CASSNMGTGNTGELFF. CDR3 coding DNA: TGTGCCAGCAGTAATATGGGGACAGGGAACACCGGGGAGCTGTTTTTT.